This is a list of T cell receptor beta chains from one sample in a study of CD8 T cells in ankylosing spondylitis. TCRdb redid the calling of the 5' RACE reads with MiXCR, one entry per CDR3 protein. The profile covers a few hundred thousand distinct CDR3 sequences, with roughly 20% appearing a single time and approximately 3.7% taken by the ten largest. Sequencing input: blood, either unsorted or a sorted T cell fraction (not recorded which). Receptors were obtained from a female donor with ankylosing spondylitis or in good health (not recorded which). The CDR3 runs from the conserved cysteine through the conserved F or W. A D gene is named only where the DNA matches it firmly.

D | J | V | CDR3
- | TRBJ2-1 | TRBV28 | CASISAGVVSNEQFF
- | TRBJ1-1 | TRBV5-1 | CASTFGAEAFF
- | TRBJ2-7 | TRBV7-2 | CASSLPSSMGEQYF
- | TRBJ2-1 | TRBV11-2 | CASTLDRYNEQFF
- | TRBJ2-2 | TRBV9 | CASSAALANTGELFF
TRBD2 | TRBJ2-7 | TRBV25-1 | CASTGGRNEQYF
TRBD1 | TRBJ2-5 | TRBV7-2 | CASSFTTDRLETQYF
- | TRBJ2-1 | TRBV4-3 | CASSQDWWAKEQFF
- | TRBJ2-3 | TRBV2 | CASSETQYF
- | TRBJ2-7 | TRBV24-1 | CATKGGEMAYEQYF
TRBD2 | TRBJ2-3 | TRBV28 | CASTSSGLAGATDTQYF
TRBD2 | TRBJ2-3 | TRBV10-3 | CAILSGRKGDTQYF
TRBD2 | TRBJ2-1 | TRBV5-1 | CASSLGTSGIYNEQFF
- | TRBJ1-1 | TRBV6-2/TRBV6-3 | CASSWGRTEAFF
- | TRBJ2-5 | TRBV7-6 | CASSLGVDQETQYF
TRBD1 | TRBJ2-1 | TRBV10-3 | CAISEGTGSTLDEQFF
TRBD2 | TRBJ2-1 | TRBV13 | CASSLGLAGNHEQFF
- | TRBJ2-3 | TRBV6-5 | CASSSDSGTQYF
- | TRBJ1-1 | TRBV29-1 | CSVDRRSNTEAFF
TRBD1 | TRBJ1-1 | TRBV28 | CASSLRPYTNRGGAEAFF
TRBD1 | TRBJ2-7 | TRBV20-1 | CSAREQGAYEQYF
- | TRBJ1-5 | TRBV20-1 | CSARALRGVGNQPQHF
- | TRBJ2-5 | TRBV7-9 | CASSFPDRDDQETQYF
- | TRBJ2-3 | TRBV2 | CASSEGRGTDTQYF
- | TRBJ1-3 | TRBV10-3 | CAIKGAEGNTIYF
- | TRBJ2-1 | TRBV14 | CASSLERTAGRNEQFF
- | TRBJ2-1 | TRBV5-1 | CASSLAGSSYNEQFF
- | TRBJ1-2 | TRBV20-1 | CSASRQVNYGYTF
- | TRBJ2-7 | TRBV6-1 | CASRSPLETYEQYF
- | TRBJ2-5 | TRBV5-1 | CASSFTSLQETQYF
- | TRBJ2-4 | TRBV12-3/TRBV12-4 | CASSTMLAKNIQYF
TRBD2 | TRBJ2-6 | TRBV24-1 | CATSDSRGDGANVLTF